This TCR beta chain was obtained from a study of PD-1 blockade in mismatch repair-deficient tumors. Study-wide points: Tumor-resident clones, often absent from pretreatment blood, expanded after pembrolizumab and then contracted.

The CDR3 runs to 17 residues. Germline V gene lookup returns CDR1 MGHRA and CDR2 YSYEKL. V lost 4 bases and J lost 0, with 15 bases in between. Mismatch repair deficiency was confirmed in all patients, by PCR or immunohistochemistry. The assay was immunoSEQ multiplex PCR, and TCRdb's table has in-frame clones only and misses some. The table has some 120,000 clones, roughly 90% seen once; the top ten hold over 9.5%. Note on this clone: Its antigen is still unknown.

The sequence was obtained from an adult with mismatch repair-deficient cancer. J is TRBJ2-2 and V is TRBV4-1; D is perhaps TRBD2 (6 bases). This specimen consisted of peripheral blood, obtained just over 70 weeks after starting pembrolizumab. CDR3 protein: CASSPVLEGANTGELFF. The CDR3 coding sequence is TGCGCCAGCAGCCCCGTTTTGGAGGGAGCGAACACCGGGGAGCTGTTTTTT.